This paragraph reports one TCR beta chain. Antigen unknown. The PCR contained 60 Vbeta and 13 Jbeta primers. Per the original methods: Around 11 million shared chains were among approximately 80 million unique TCR beta chains counted in a later analysis. Profiled with immunoSEQ multiplex PCR; TCRdb holds only in-frame clones, not every one. Clonal size and the V and J genes are those of that table, whereas D and trimming came from the DNA. The data contain under 200,000 clones, 65% to 70% of them singletons. This sample was taken from a study of cytomegalovirus exposure and HLA in healthy donors. Whole-study findings and limits: According to an earlier analysis, most TCR beta V segments yielded productive rearrangements about 87% or about 30% of the time. In a later analysis, TCR beta V- and J-gene trimming showed a link to a missense DCLRE1C variant. Later on, analysis showed that most CMV-associated TCR beta chains appeared to be HLA-restricted.

Specimen: PBMCs. The sequence came from a woman between 18 and 29 years old in good health and CMV-seropositive.

CDR3 residues: CASSSQQWWARYF. Written as DNA, the CDR3 is TGTGCCAGCAGCTCCCAACAGTGGTGGGCCAGATACTTC. The chain uses TRBV5-6 and TRBJ2-7, with no clear D. The V and J ends lost 3 bases and 13 bases respectively, with 20 bases between them. Germline CDR1 is SGHDT and CDR2 is YYEEEE. The CDR3 loop spans 13 amino acids.